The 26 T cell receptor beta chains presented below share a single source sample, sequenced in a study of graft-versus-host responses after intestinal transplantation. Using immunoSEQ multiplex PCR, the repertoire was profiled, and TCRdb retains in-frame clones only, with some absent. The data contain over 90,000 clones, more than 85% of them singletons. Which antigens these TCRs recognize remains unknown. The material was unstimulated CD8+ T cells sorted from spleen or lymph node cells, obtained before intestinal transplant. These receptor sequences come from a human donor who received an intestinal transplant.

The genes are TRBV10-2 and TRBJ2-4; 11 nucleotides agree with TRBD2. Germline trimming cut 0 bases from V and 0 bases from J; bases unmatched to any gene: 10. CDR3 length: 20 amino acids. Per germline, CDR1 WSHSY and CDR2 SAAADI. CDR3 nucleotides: TGCGCCAGCAGTGAGTCCCCCGGGACTAGCGGCGCACTAGCCAAAAACATTCAGTACTTC. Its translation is CASSESPGTSGALAKNIQYF.

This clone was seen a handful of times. CDR3 sequence reads: CASSEELAGFTGELFF. CDR3 nucleotides: TGTGCCAGCAGTGAAGAGTTAGCGGGGTTTACCGGGGAGCTGTTTTTT. The chain uses TRBV6-1 and TRBJ2-2; 8 nucleotides align to TRBD2. The V gene's germline CDR1 is MNHNS and CDR2 SASEGT. The CDR3 has 16 residues. The J segment lost 5 bases and the V segment lost 1 base, leaving 6 bases of the junction unmatched.

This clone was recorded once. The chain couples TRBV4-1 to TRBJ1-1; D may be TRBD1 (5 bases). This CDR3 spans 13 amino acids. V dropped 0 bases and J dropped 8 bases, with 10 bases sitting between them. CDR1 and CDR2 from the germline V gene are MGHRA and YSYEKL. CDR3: CASSQEGAREAFF. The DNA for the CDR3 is TGCGCCAGCAGCCAAGAAGGGGCAAGAGAAGCTTTCTTT.

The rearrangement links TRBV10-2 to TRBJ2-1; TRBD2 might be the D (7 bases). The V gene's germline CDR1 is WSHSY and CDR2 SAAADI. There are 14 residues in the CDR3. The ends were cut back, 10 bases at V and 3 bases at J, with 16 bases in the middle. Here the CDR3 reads CATLLGGGYNEQFF. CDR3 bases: TGCGCCACCCTACTAGGGGGGGGCTACAATGAGCAGTTCTTC.

The CDR3 region has the DNA TGTGCCAGCAGGAGGGCGGGGCTGCACTATGGCTACACCTTC. Translated: CASRRAGLHYGYTF. J is TRBJ1-2 and V is TRBV6-1; a weak D match, TRBD1 (5 bases). The CDR3 covers 14 residues. Germline CDR1 reads MNHNS; CDR2 reads SASEGT. V was pared by 6 bases and J by 3 bases, with 14 bases between.

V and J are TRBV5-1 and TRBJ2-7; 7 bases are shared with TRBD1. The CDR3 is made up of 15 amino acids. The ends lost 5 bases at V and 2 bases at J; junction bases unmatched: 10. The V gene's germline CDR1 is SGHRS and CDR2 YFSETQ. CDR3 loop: CASRPAGGRTYEQYF. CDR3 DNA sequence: TGCGCCAGCAGGCCGGCAGGGGGAAGGACCTACGAGCAGTACTTC. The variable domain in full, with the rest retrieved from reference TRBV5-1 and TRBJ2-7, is KAGVTQTPRYLIKTRGQQVTLSCSPISGHRSVSWYQQTPGQGLQFLFEYFSETQRNKGNFPGRFSGRQFSNSRSEMNVSTLELGDSALYLCASRPAGGRTYEQYFGPGTRLTVT.

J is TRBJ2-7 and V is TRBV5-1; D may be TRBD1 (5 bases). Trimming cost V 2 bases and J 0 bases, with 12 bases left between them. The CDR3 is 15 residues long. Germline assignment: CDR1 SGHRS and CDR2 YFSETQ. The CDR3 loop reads CASSFGPGSSYEQYF. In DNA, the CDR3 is TGCGCCAGCAGCTTTGGACCAGGGTCCTCCTACGAGCAGTACTTC. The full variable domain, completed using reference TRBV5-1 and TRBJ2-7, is KAGVTQTPRYLIKTRGQQVTLSCSPISGHRSVSWYQQTPGQGLQFLFEYFSETQRNKGNFPGRFSGRQFSNSRSEMNVSTLELGDSALYLCASSFGPGSSYEQYFGPGTRLTVT.

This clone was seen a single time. CDR3 loop: CASLRSSYEQYF. The CDR3 nucleotides read TGTGCCAGCCTGCGGAGCTCCTACGAGCAGTACTTC. The chain couples TRBV6-1 to TRBJ2-7, with D uncertain. The CDR3 is made up of 12 amino acids. The germline V gene has CDR1 MNHNS and CDR2 SASEGT. V lost 8 bases, J lost 0 bases, and 8 bases lay in between.

The CDR3: CASSPGGGMNTEAFF. The CDR3, as DNA: TGTGCCAGCAGCCCCGGGGGAGGGATGAACACTGAAGCTTTCTTT. The chain uses TRBV7-9 and TRBJ1-1; weak D call: TRBD1 (5 bases). Germline CDR1 and CDR2: SEHNR and FQNEAQ (reference sequence). CDR3 size: 15 residues. V gave up 5 bases and J gave up 0 bases, with 13 bases separating them.

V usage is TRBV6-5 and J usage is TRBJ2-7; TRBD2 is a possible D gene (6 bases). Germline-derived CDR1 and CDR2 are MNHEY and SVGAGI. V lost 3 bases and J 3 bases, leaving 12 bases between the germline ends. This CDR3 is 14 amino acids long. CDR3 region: CASSYRDCGYEQYF. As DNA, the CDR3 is TGTGCCAGCAGTTATCGGGACTGCGGCTACGAGCAGTACTTC.

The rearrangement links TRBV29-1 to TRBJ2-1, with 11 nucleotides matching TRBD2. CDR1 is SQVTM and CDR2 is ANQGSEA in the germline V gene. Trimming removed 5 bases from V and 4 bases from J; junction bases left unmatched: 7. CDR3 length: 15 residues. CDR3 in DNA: TGCAGCGTTCTTTTAGCGGGGGGGTCTTACAATGAGCAGTTCTTC. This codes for CSVLLAGGSYNEQFF.

The CDR3 here is CASSPMDSASSGNTIYF. Written as DNA, the CDR3 is TGCGCCAGCAGCCCAATGGACAGCGCAAGCTCTGGAAACACCATATATTTT. The genes are TRBV4-1 and TRBJ1-3, with TRBD1 as a possible D gene (6 bases). V was shortened by 4 bases and J by 0 bases, with 16 bases between the two germline ends. The germline gives CDR1 MGHRA, CDR2 YSYEKL. The CDR3 length is 17 residues.

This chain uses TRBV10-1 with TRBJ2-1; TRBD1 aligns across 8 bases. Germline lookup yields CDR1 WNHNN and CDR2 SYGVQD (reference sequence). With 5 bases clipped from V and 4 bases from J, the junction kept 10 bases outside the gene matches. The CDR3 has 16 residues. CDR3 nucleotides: TGCGCCAGCAGTACCAATCCTAGGACAGGGTACAATGAGCAGTTCTTC. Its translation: CASSTNPRTGYNEQFF.

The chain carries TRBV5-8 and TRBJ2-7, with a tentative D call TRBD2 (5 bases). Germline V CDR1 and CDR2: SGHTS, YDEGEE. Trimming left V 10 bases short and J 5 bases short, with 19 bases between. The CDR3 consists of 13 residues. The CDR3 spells CAPRDRSMDEQYF. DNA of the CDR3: TGTGCCCCGAGGGATCGGAGCATGGACGAGCAGTACTTC. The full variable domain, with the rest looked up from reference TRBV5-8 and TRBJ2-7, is EAGVTQSPTHLIKTRGQQATLRCSPISGHTSVYWYQQALGLGLQFLLWYDEGEERNRGNFPPRFSGRQFPNYSSELNVNALELEDSALYLCAPRDRSMDEQYFGPGTRLTVT.

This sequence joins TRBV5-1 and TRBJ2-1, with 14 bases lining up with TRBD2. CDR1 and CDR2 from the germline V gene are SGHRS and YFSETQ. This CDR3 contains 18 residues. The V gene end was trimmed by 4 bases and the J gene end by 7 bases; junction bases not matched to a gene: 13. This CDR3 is CASSRGLAGGGSFNEQFF. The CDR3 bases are TGCGCCAGCAGCCGTGGACTAGCGGGAGGCGGGAGCTTTAATGAGCAGTTCTTC. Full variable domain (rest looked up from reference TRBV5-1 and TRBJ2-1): KAGVTQTPRYLIKTRGQQVTLSCSPISGHRSVSWYQQTPGQGLQFLFEYFSETQRNKGNFPGRFSGRQFSNSRSEMNVSTLELGDSALYLCASSRGLAGGGSFNEQFFGPGTRLTVL.

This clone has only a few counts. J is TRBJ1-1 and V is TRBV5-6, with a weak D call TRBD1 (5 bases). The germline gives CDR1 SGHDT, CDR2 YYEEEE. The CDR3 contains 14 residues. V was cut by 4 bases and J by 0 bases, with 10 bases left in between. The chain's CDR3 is CASSRVRVNTEAFF. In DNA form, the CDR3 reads TGTGCCAGCAGCCGGGTCAGGGTGAACACTGAAGCTTTCTTT.

The CDR3 is CASSQIPLAGGRDEQFF. Written as DNA, the CDR3 is TGTGCCAGCAGCCAAATTCCACTAGCGGGAGGCCGGGATGAGCAGTTCTTC. The chain joins TRBV4-2 to TRBJ2-1, with 12 positions matching TRBD2. Trimming removed 2 bases from V and 8 bases from J; junction bases left unmatched: 10. Per the germline V gene, CDR1 is LGHNA and CDR2 is YNFKEQ. There are 17 residues in the CDR3.

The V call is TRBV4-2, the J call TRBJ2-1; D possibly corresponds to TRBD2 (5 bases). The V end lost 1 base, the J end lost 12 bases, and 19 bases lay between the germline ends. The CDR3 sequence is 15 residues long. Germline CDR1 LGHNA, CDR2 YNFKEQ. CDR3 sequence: CASSQAPGEGWVQFF. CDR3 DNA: TGTGCCAGCAGCCAAGCACCCGGAGAGGGTTGGGTGCAGTTCTTC.

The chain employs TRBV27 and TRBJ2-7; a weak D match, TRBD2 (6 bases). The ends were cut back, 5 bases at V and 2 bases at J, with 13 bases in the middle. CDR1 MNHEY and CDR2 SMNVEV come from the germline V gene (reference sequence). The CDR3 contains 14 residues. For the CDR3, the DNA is TGTGCCAGCAGTCCCGGGACTTTCCCCTACGAGCAGTACTTC. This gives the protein CASSPGTFPYEQYF.

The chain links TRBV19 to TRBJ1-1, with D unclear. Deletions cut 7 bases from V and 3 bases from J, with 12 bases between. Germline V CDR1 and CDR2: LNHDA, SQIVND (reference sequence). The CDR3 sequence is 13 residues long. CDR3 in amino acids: CASILRGDTEAFF. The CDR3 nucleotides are TGTGCCAGTATACTTCGGGGAGACACTGAAGCTTTCTTT.

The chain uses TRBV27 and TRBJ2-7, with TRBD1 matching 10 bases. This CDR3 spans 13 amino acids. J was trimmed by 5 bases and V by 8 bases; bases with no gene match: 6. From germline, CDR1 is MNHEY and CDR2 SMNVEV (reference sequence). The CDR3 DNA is TGTGCCAGCGGACAGGGGGTGGGCAACGAGCAGTACTTC. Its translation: CASGQGVGNEQYF.

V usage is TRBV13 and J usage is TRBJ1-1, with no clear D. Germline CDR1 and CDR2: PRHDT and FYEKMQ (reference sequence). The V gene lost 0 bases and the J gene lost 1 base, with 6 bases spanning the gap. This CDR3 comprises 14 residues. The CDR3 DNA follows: TGTGCCAGCAGCTTAGGGCGGGAGAACACTGAAGCTTTCTTT. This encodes CASSLGRENTEAFF.

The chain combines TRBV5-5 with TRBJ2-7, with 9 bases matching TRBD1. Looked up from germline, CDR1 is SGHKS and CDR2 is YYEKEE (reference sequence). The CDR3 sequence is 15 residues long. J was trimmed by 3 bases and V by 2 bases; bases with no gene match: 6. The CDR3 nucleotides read TGTGCCAGCAGCTTAATGGGACAGGGCGGCTACGAGCAGTACTTC. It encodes CASSLMGQGGYEQYF. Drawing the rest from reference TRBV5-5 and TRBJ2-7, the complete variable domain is DAGVTQSPTHLIKTRGQQVTLRCSPISGHKSVSWYQQVLGQGPQFIFQYYEKEERGRGNFPDRFSARQFPNYSSELNVNALLLGDSALYLCASSLMGQGGYEQYFGPGTRLTVT.

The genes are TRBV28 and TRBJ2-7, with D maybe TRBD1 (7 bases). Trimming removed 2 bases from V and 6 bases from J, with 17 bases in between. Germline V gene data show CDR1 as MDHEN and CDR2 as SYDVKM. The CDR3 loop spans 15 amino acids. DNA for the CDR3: TGTGCCAGCAGTTTAACCAGGGGGGAGGTACGCGAGCAGTACTTC. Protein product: CASSLTRGEVREQYF.

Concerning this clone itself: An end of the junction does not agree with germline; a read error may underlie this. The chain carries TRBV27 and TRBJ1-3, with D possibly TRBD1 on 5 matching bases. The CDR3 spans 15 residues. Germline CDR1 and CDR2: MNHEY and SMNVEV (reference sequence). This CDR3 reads CASSPTAGTGSTIYF. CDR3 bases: TGTGCCAGCAGTCCAACGGCAGGGACTGGAAGCACCATATATTTT.

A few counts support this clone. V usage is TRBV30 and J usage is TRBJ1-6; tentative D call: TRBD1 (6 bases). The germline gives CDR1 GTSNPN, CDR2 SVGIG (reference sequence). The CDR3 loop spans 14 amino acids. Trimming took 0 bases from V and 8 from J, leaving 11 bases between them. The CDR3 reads CAWSVGAGDSPLHF. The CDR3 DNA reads TGTGCCTGGAGTGTAGGCGCAGGGGATTCACCCCTCCACTTT.